This is a list of T cell receptor beta chains from one sample in a study of PD-L1 blockade in urothelial cancer. Profiled with immunoSEQ multiplex PCR; TCRdb holds only in-frame clones, not every one. The sample has around 40,000 clones; roughly 92% are singletons. The sequenced sample was PBMCs, obtained around atezolizumab (anti-PD-L1) treatment. The origin of the receptors is a woman in her fifties or sixties with urothelial cancer. The CDR3 runs from the conserved cysteine through the conserved F or W. The D gene is left open where the match is weak. Clone size is stated in some rows and not others, as once, few, many or a class when expanded.

cdr3_nt: TGTGCCAGCAGGCTACAGGGGGAAGGGACTGAAGCTTTCTTT
cdr3_aa: CASRLQGEGTEAFF
j_call: TRBJ1-1
d_call: TRBD1
clone_size: NA
v_call: TRBV6-5

cdr3_nt: TGTGCCAGCAGTTATGGGGGGGGATTTGGCTACACCTTC
cdr3_aa: CASSYGGGFGYTF
j_call: TRBJ1-2
d_call: NA
clone_size: NA
v_call: TRBV6-5

cdr3_nt: TGTGCCAGCAGTTTATACGAAGGAGGTCGCACTGAAGCTTTCTTT
cdr3_aa: CASSLYEGGRTEAFF
j_call: TRBJ1-1
d_call: NA
clone_size: NA
v_call: TRBV28

cdr3_nt: TGTGCCAGCTCACCGGGCCAGGACTCCTACAATGAGCAGTTCTTC
cdr3_aa: CASSPGQDSYNEQFF
j_call: TRBJ2-1
d_call: NA
clone_size: few
v_call: TRBV18

cdr3_nt: TGTGCCAGCAGCTTCCGAGCTAGCGGCTACGAGCAGTACTTC
cdr3_aa: CASSFRASGYEQYF
j_call: TRBJ2-7
d_call: TRBD2
clone_size: NA
v_call: TRBV5-6

cdr3_nt: TGCGCCAGCAGCCAAGGACTAGCGGGAGTGATAGATACGCAGTATTTT
cdr3_aa: CASSQGLAGVIDTQYF
j_call: TRBJ2-3
d_call: TRBD2
clone_size: NA
v_call: TRBV5-1

cdr3_nt: TGTGCCAGCTCACCCTTCGTAGATGAGGCGGGCATATATTTT
cdr3_aa: CASSPFVDEAGIYF
j_call: TRBJ1-3
d_call: NA
clone_size: NA
v_call: TRBV18

cdr3_nt: TGTGCCAGCAGCGCGGACACGAACACCGGGGAGCTGTTTTTT
cdr3_aa: CASSADTNTGELFF
j_call: TRBJ2-2
d_call: NA
clone_size: NA
v_call: TRBV9

cdr3_nt: TGTGCCAGCAGTTTATCTCTAGGGGACAGGGCTTACGAGCAGTACTTC
cdr3_aa: CASSLSLGDRAYEQYF
j_call: TRBJ2-7
d_call: TRBD1
clone_size: NA
v_call: TRBV27

cdr3_nt: TGCGCCAGCAGCCATGCGGGACAGACTCGCACAGATACGCAGTATTTT
cdr3_aa: CASSHAGQTRTDTQYF
j_call: TRBJ2-3
d_call: NA
clone_size: NA
v_call: TRBV4-1

cdr3_nt: TGCGCCAGCAGCTTGGGGGCCGGGGGGTACGAGCAGTACTTC
cdr3_aa: CASSLGAGGYEQYF
j_call: TRBJ2-7
d_call: TRBD2
clone_size: NA
v_call: TRBV5-1

cdr3_nt: TGTGCCAGCAGCCCACGGGGGGTAGAGCAGTTCTTC
cdr3_aa: CASSPRGVEQFF
j_call: TRBJ2-1
d_call: TRBD2
clone_size: NA
v_call: TRBV6-5

cdr3_nt: TGTGCCAGCAGCGTAAGCGGGACTAGCTTGGAGACCCAGTACTTC
cdr3_aa: CASSVSGTSLETQYF
j_call: TRBJ2-5
d_call: TRBD2
clone_size: NA
v_call: TRBV9

cdr3_nt: TGCGCCAGCAGACAAGACTCCCGAACTGTCGCTTTCTTT
cdr3_aa: CASRQDSRTVAFF
j_call: TRBJ1-1
d_call: NA
clone_size: NA
v_call: TRBV5-1

cdr3_nt: TGTGCCAGCAGCGTAGGGGACAGTCTACTCGGAAACACCATATATTTT
cdr3_aa: CASSVGDSLLGNTIYF
j_call: TRBJ1-3
d_call: TRBD1
clone_size: NA
v_call: TRBV9

cdr3_nt: TGTGCCAGCAGCGCGCCGCGGGGGGCAGGGACCGGGGAGCTGTTTTTT
cdr3_aa: CASSAPRGAGTGELFF
j_call: TRBJ2-2
d_call: TRBD2
clone_size: NA
v_call: TRBV5-6

cdr3_nt: TGTGCCAGCAGTTCTCAGGGACAAAGAACGTCTAGCACAGATACGCAGTATTTT
cdr3_aa: CASSSQGQRTSSTDTQYF
j_call: TRBJ2-3
d_call: NA
clone_size: NA
v_call: TRBV25-1

cdr3_nt: TGTGCCAGCAGCCCAAGACTAGTCACCGGGGAGCTGTTTTTT
cdr3_aa: CASSPRLVTGELFF
j_call: TRBJ2-2
d_call: NA
clone_size: NA
v_call: TRBV27

cdr3_nt: TGTGCCAGCAGTGACCCGGGGGAGGACTGTGACGCCTACGAGCAGTACTTC
cdr3_aa: CASSDPGEDCDAYEQYF
j_call: TRBJ2-7
d_call: NA
clone_size: NA
v_call: TRBV6-4

cdr3_nt: TGTGCCAGCAGCTTAGTCTCATCAGGGAACACCGGGGAGCTGTTTTTT
cdr3_aa: CASSLVSSGNTGELFF
j_call: TRBJ2-2
d_call: NA
clone_size: NA
v_call: TRBV11-2

cdr3_nt: TGTGCCAGCAATTTCGGCAGCGAACTGTCCGAGCAGTACTTC
cdr3_aa: CASNFGSELSEQYF
j_call: TRBJ2-7
d_call: NA
clone_size: NA
v_call: TRBV11-2

cdr3_nt: TGTGCCAGCAGCGTAGTATCATATGATCGCGGCGGGAAGATGGCAGATACGCAGTATTTT
cdr3_aa: CASSVVSYDRGGKMADTQYF
j_call: TRBJ2-3
d_call: NA
clone_size: once
v_call: TRBV9

cdr3_nt: TGTGCCAGCAGCTTAGCGACGGGGAACACTGAAGCTTTCTTT
cdr3_aa: CASSLATGNTEAFF
j_call: TRBJ1-1
d_call: NA
clone_size: NA
v_call: TRBV7-9

cdr3_nt: TGTGCCAGCAGTTTATCAAGCGGGGGCCTCTACGAGCAGTACTTC
cdr3_aa: CASSLSSGGLYEQYF
j_call: TRBJ2-7
d_call: TRBD2
clone_size: NA
v_call: TRBV27

cdr3_nt: TGTGCCAGCAGCTTCAGGGGTAGGGGGTTAGAGACCCAGTACTTC
cdr3_aa: CASSFRGRGLETQYF
j_call: TRBJ2-5
d_call: NA
clone_size: once
v_call: TRBV11-2

cdr3_nt: TGCAGCGTCAGACAGGGGGCTACTGAAGCTTTCTTT
cdr3_aa: CSVRQGATEAFF
j_call: TRBJ1-1
d_call: TRBD1
clone_size: NA
v_call: TRBV29-1

cdr3_nt: TGTGCCAGCAGCGTGTGGGGGGGGGACGGAAACACCATATATTTT
cdr3_aa: CASSVWGGDGNTIYF
j_call: TRBJ1-3
d_call: NA
clone_size: NA
v_call: TRBV9

cdr3_nt: TGTGCCAGCAGTTATAGGGACAGGGGGTATGATGAGCAGTTCTTC
cdr3_aa: CASSYRDRGYDEQFF
j_call: TRBJ2-1
d_call: TRBD1
clone_size: NA
v_call: TRBV6-6

cdr3_nt: TGCGCCAGCAGGGTAGGGAGAGGTTACGAGCAGTACTTC
cdr3_aa: CASRVGRGYEQYF
j_call: TRBJ2-7
d_call: NA
clone_size: NA
v_call: TRBV5-1

cdr3_nt: TGTGCCAGCAGTTCCCGGGGACAGAAAAACATTCAGTACTTC
cdr3_aa: CASSSRGQKNIQYF
j_call: TRBJ2-4
d_call: TRBD1
clone_size: NA
v_call: TRBV6-5

cdr3_nt: TGCGCCAGCAGCCATGGCCCGCTAGAAAGCACAGATACGCAGTATTTT
cdr3_aa: CASSHGPLESTDTQYF
j_call: TRBJ2-3
d_call: NA
clone_size: NA
v_call: TRBV4-1

cdr3_nt: TGTGCCAGCAGACTCTTAGCGGGAGGGCGGGATACGCAGTATTTT
cdr3_aa: CASRLLAGGRDTQYF
j_call: TRBJ2-3
d_call: TRBD2
clone_size: NA
v_call: TRBV27

cdr3_nt: TGTGCCAGCAGCCAGGGACTAGCGGGAGATGAGCAGTTCTTC
cdr3_aa: CASSQGLAGDEQFF
j_call: TRBJ2-1
d_call: TRBD2
clone_size: NA
v_call: TRBV11-3

cdr3_nt: TGTGCCAGCTCTCCGTACAACGGGGATGAGCAGTTCTTC
cdr3_aa: CASSPYNGDEQFF
j_call: TRBJ2-1
d_call: NA
clone_size: NA
v_call: TRBV18

cdr3_nt: TGTGCCAGCAGCTTAGAAGGCGGGATTAGCTCCTACAATGAGCAGTTCTTC
cdr3_aa: CASSLEGGISSYNEQFF
j_call: TRBJ2-1
d_call: NA
clone_size: NA
v_call: TRBV11-2

cdr3_nt: TGTGCCAGCAGCCCCTCGGACATCTCCTACGAGCAGTACTTC
cdr3_aa: CASSPSDISYEQYF
j_call: TRBJ2-7
d_call: NA
clone_size: NA
v_call: TRBV7-6

cdr3_nt: TGTGCCAGCAGAAGGACAGGATTTGGCAATTCACCCCTCCACTTT
cdr3_aa: CASRRTGFGNSPLHF
j_call: TRBJ1-6
d_call: TRBD1
clone_size: NA
v_call: TRBV27

cdr3_nt: TGTGCCAGCAGTTCCTTCCTTATCGGGGGCACAGATACGCAGTATTTT
cdr3_aa: CASSSFLIGGTDTQYF
j_call: TRBJ2-3
d_call: NA
clone_size: NA
v_call: TRBV27